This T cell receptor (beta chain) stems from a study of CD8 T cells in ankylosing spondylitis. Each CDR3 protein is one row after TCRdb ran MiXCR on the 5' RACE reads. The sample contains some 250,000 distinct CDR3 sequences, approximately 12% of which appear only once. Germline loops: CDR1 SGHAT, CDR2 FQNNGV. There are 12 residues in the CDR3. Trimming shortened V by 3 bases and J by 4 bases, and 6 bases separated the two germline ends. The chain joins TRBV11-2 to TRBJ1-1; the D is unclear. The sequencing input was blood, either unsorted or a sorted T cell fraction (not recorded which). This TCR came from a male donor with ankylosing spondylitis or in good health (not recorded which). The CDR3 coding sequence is TGTGCCAGCAGCTTGCAGTCCACTGAAGCTTTCTTT. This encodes CASSLQSTEAFF.